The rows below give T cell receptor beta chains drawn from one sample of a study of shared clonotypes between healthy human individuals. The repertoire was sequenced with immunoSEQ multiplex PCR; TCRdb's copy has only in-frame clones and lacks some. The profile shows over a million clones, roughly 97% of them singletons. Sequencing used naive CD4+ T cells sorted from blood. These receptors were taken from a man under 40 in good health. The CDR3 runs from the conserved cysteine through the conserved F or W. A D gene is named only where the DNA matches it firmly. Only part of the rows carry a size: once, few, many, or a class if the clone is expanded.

cdr3_aa: CASSFGGENIQYF
cdr3_nt: TGTGCCAGCAGCTTCGGTGGGGAAAACATTCAGTACTTC
d_call: .
clone_size: .
v_call: TRBV7-2
j_call: TRBJ2-4

cdr3_aa: CATSDASVDEQFF
cdr3_nt: TGTGCCACCAGTGACGCTAGCGTGGATGAGCAGTTCTTC
d_call: .
clone_size: .
v_call: TRBV10-3
j_call: TRBJ2-1

cdr3_aa: CASGSPGVETQYF
cdr3_nt: TGTGCCAGCGGGAGTCCGGGTGTGGAGACCCAGTACTTC
d_call: .
clone_size: .
v_call: TRBV27
j_call: TRBJ2-5

cdr3_aa: CASSLVRGRRETQYF
cdr3_nt: TGTGCCAGCAGCTTGGTTCGGGGGCGTCGGGAGACCCAGTACTTC
d_call: .
clone_size: .
v_call: TRBV5-6
j_call: TRBJ2-5

cdr3_aa: CASSLVPTGEVRNQPQHF
cdr3_nt: TGTGCCAGCAGCTTAGTCCCGACGGGGGAGGTACGCAATCAGCCCCAGCATTTT
d_call: .
clone_size: .
v_call: TRBV11-3
j_call: TRBJ1-5

cdr3_aa: CASSLGGEQYF
cdr3_nt: TGTGCCAGCAGCCTCGGGGGGGAGCAGTACTTC
d_call: TRBD2
clone_size: .
v_call: TRBV14
j_call: TRBJ2-7

cdr3_aa: CASSSGSSGETQYF
cdr3_nt: TGCGCCAGCAGCTCCGGGAGTTCCGGGGAGACCCAGTACTTC
d_call: .
clone_size: .
v_call: TRBV5-1
j_call: TRBJ2-5

cdr3_aa: CASSPGQGSSYEQYF
cdr3_nt: TGCGCCAGCAGCCCGGGACAGGGGTCCTCCTACGAGCAGTACTTC
d_call: TRBD1
clone_size: .
v_call: TRBV5-1
j_call: TRBJ2-7

cdr3_aa: CASSQILVRLYNEQFF
cdr3_nt: TGCGCCAGCAGCCAGATTCTAGTCAGGTTGTACAATGAGCAGTTCTTC
d_call: .
clone_size: .
v_call: TRBV4-1
j_call: TRBJ2-1

cdr3_aa: CASSLLVSDTQYF
cdr3_nt: TGTGCCAGCAGTTTACTAGTATCAGATACGCAGTATTTT
d_call: .
clone_size: .
v_call: TRBV28
j_call: TRBJ2-3

cdr3_aa: CASSLEGGGQETQYF
cdr3_nt: TGCGCCAGCAGCTTAGAGGGGGGCGGCCAAGAGACCCAGTACTTC
d_call: .
clone_size: .
v_call: TRBV5-1
j_call: TRBJ2-5

cdr3_aa: CAISLSGTNYGYTF
cdr3_nt: TGTGCCATCAGTTTAAGCGGGACAAACTATGGCTACACCTTC
d_call: .
clone_size: .
v_call: TRBV10-3
j_call: TRBJ1-2

cdr3_aa: CASSILAGGTAETQYF
cdr3_nt: TGTGCCAGTAGTATCTTAGCGGGAGGGACGGCCGAGACCCAGTACTTC
d_call: TRBD2
clone_size: .
v_call: TRBV19
j_call: TRBJ2-5

cdr3_aa: CASSVDQNQPQHF
cdr3_nt: TGTGCCAGCAGCGTAGATCAAAATCAGCCCCAGCATTTT
d_call: .
clone_size: .
v_call: TRBV9
j_call: TRBJ1-5

cdr3_aa: CAERAPTGNNEKLFF
cdr3_nt: TGTGCAGAAAGGGCACCGACAGGCAATAATGAAAAACTGTTTTTT
d_call: .
clone_size: .
v_call: TRBV7-9
j_call: TRBJ1-4

cdr3_aa: CASSADGPGQETQYF
cdr3_nt: TGTGCCAGCAGCGCTGACGGACCGGGGCAAGAGACCCAGTACTTC
d_call: .
clone_size: once
v_call: TRBV9
j_call: TRBJ2-5

cdr3_aa: CASSYSIDQPQHF
cdr3_nt: TGTGCCAGCAGTTACTCGATCGATCAGCCCCAGCATTTT
d_call: .
clone_size: .
v_call: TRBV6-6
j_call: TRBJ1-5

cdr3_aa: CASSRGTGIYEQYF
cdr3_nt: TGCGCCAGCAGCCGCGGGACAGGGATCTACGAGCAGTACTTC
d_call: TRBD1
clone_size: .
v_call: TRBV5-1
j_call: TRBJ2-7

cdr3_aa: CASSGRTYFTEAFF
cdr3_nt: TGTGCCAGTAGTGGTAGGACATACTTCACTGAAGCTTTCTTT
d_call: .
clone_size: .
v_call: TRBV19
j_call: TRBJ1-1

cdr3_aa: CASKGTGGFNEQFF
cdr3_nt: TGTGCCAGCAAAGGGACAGGGGGTTTCAATGAGCAGTTCTTC
d_call: TRBD1
clone_size: .
v_call: TRBV25-1
j_call: TRBJ2-1

cdr3_aa: CASSWGLPGGYTF
cdr3_nt: TGTGCCAGCAGTTGGGGACTGCCCGGGGGCTACACCTTC
d_call: .
clone_size: .
v_call: TRBV28
j_call: TRBJ1-2

cdr3_aa: CASSADVQGTRQETQYF
cdr3_nt: TGCGCCAGCAGCGCAGACGTACAGGGGACCAGGCAAGAGACCCAGTACTTC
d_call: TRBD1
clone_size: once
v_call: TRBV5-1
j_call: TRBJ2-5